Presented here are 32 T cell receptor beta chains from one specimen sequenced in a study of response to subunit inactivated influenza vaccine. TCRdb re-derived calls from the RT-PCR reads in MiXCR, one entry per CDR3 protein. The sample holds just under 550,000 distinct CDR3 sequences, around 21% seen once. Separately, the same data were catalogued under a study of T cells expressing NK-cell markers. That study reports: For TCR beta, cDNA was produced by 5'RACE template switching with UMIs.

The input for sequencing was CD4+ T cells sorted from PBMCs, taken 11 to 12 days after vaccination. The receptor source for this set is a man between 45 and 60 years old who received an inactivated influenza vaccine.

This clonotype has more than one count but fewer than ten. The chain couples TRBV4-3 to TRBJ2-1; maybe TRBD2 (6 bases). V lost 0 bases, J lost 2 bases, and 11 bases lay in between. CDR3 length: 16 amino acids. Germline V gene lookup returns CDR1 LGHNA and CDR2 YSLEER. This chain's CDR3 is CASSQDWGGTYNEQFF. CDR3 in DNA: TGCGCCAGCAGCCAAGATTGGGGCGGGACCTACAATGAGCAGTTCTTC.

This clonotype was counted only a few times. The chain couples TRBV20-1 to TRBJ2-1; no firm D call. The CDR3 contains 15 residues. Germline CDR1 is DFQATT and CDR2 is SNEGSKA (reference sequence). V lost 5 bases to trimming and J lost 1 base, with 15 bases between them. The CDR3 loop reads CSAHTGYESYNEQFF. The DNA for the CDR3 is TGCAGTGCTCACACGGGTTACGAGTCCTACAATGAGCAGTTCTTC.

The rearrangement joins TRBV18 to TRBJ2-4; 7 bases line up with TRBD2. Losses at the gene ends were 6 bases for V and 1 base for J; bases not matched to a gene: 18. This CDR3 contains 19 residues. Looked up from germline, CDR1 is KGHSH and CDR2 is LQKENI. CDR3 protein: CASSLRSAASGVAKNIQYF. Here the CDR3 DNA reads TGTGCCAGCTCGCTACGATCGGCCGCCAGCGGGGTTGCCAAAAACATTCAGTACTTC.

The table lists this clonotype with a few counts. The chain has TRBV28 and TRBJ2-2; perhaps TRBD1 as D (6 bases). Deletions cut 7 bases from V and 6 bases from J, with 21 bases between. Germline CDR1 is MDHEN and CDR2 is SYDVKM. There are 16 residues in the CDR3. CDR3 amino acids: CASTSKPGQLPGELFF. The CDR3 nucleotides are TGTGCCAGCACCTCTAAGCCGGGACAATTGCCCGGGGAGCTGTTTTTT.

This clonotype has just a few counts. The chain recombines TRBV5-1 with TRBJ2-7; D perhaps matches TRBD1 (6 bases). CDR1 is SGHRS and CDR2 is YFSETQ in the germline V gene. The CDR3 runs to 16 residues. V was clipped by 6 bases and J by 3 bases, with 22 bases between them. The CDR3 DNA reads TGCGCCAGCACACAATCCGGACAGAAAATACACTACGAGCAGTACTTC. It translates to CASTQSGQKIHYEQYF. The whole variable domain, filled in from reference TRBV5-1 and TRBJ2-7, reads KAGVTQTPRYLIKTRGQQVTLSCSPISGHRSVSWYQQTPGQGLQFLFEYFSETQRNKGNFPGRFSGRQFSNSRSEMNVSTLELGDSALYLCASTQSGQKIHYEQYFGPGTRLTVT.

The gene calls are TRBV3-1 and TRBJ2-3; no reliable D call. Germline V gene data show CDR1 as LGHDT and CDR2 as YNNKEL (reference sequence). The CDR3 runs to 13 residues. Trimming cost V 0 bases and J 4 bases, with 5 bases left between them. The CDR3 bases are TGTGCCAGCAGCCAAGAAAACGCAGATACGCAGTATTTT. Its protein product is CASSQENADTQYF.

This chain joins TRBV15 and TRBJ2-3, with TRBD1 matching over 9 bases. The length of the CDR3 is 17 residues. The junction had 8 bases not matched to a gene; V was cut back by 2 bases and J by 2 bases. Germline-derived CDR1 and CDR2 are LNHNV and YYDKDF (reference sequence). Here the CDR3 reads CATSRKRTGALTDTQYF. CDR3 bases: TGTGCCACCAGCAGAAAAAGGACAGGGGCACTCACAGATACGCAGTATTTT.

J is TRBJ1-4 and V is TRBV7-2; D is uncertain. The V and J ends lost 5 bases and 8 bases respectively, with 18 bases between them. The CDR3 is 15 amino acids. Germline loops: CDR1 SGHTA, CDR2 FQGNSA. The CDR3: CASSRGPATQEKLFF. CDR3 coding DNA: TGTGCCAGCAGCCGTGGACCCGCAACTCAAGAAAAACTGTTTTTT.

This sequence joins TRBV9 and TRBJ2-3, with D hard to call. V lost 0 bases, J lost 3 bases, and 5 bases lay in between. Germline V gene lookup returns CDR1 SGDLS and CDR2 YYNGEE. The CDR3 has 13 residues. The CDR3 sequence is CASSVATTDTQYF. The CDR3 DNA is TGTGCCAGCAGCGTAGCTACTACAGATACGCAGTATTTT.

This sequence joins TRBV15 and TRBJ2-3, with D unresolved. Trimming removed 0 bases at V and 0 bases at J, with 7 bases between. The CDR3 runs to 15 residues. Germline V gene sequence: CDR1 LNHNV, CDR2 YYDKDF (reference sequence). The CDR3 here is CATSRDFQSTDTQYF. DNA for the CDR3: TGTGCCACCAGCAGAGACTTTCAGAGCACAGATACGCAGTATTTT.

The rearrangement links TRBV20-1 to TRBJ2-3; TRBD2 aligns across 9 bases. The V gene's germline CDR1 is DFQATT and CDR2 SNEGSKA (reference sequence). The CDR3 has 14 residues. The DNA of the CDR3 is TGCAGCGGAGCGGGAGGCTCTAGCACAGATACGCAGTATTTT. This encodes CSGAGGSSTDTQYF.

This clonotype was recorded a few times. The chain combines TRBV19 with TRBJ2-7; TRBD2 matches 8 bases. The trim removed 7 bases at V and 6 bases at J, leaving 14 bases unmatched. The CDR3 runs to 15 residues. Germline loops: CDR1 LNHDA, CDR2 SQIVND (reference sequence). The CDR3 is CASTSEGLGLREQYF. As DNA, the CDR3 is TGTGCCAGTACCTCCGAGGGACTAGGTCTCCGCGAGCAGTACTTC.

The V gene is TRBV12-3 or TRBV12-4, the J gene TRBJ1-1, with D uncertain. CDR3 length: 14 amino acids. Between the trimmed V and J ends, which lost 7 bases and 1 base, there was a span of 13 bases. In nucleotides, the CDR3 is TGTGCCAGCACCCTCACAGAGGGGAACACTGAAGCTTTCTTT. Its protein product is CASTLTEGNTEAFF.

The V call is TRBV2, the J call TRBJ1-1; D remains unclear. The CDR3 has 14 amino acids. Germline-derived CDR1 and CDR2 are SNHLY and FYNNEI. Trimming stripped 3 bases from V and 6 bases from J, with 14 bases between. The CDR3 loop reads CASSEQPRGAEAFF. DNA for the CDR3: TGTGCCAGCAGTGAGCAACCACGAGGCGCTGAAGCTTTCTTT.

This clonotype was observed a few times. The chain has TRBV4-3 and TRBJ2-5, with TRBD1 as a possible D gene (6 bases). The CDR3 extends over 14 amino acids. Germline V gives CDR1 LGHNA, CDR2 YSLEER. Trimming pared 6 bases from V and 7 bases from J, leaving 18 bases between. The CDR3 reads CASSVSTGTGTQYF. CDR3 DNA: TGCGCCAGCAGTGTCTCAACAGGGACGGGGACCCAGTACTTC.

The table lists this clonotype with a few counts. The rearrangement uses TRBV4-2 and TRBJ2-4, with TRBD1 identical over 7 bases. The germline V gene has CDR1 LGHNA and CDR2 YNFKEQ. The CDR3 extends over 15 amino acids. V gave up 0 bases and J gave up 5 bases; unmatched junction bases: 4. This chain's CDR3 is CASSQERGQQNIQYF. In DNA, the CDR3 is TGTGCCAGCAGCCAAGAGAGGGGACAGCAAAACATTCAGTACTTC.

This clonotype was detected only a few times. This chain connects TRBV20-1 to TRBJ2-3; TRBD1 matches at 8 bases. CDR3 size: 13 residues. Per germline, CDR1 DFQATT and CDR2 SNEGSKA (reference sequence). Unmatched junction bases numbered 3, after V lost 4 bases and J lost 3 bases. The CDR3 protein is CSAKDRVTDTQYF. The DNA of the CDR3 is TGCAGTGCTAAGGACAGGGTTACAGATACGCAGTATTTT.

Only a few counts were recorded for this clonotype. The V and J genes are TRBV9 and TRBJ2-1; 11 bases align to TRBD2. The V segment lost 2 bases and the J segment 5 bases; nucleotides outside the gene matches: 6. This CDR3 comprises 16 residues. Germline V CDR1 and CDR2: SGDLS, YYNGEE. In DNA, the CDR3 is TGTGCCAGCAGCGTGTCGCCGGGACTAGCGGACAATGAGCAGTTCTTC. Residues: CASSVSPGLADNEQFF.

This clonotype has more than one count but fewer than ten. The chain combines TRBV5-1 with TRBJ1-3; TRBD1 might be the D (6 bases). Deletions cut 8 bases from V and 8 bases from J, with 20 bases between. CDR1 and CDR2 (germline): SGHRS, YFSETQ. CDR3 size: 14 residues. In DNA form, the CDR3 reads TGCGCCAGTTCACCGGGACAAGGCGACGACACCATATATTTT. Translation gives CASSPGQGDDTIYF. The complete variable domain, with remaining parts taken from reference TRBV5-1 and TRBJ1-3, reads KAGVTQTPRYLIKTRGQQVTLSCSPISGHRSVSWYQQTPGQGLQFLFEYFSETQRNKGNFPGRFSGRQFSNSRSEMNVSTLELGDSALYLCASSPGQGDDTIYFGEGSWLTVV.

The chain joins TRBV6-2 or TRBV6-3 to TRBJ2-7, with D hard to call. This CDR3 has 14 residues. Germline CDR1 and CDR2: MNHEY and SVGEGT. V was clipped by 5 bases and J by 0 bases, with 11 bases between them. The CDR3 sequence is CASSLTVSSYEQYF. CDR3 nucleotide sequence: TGTGCCAGCAGTCTAACAGTATCCTCCTACGAGCAGTACTTC.

The CDR3: CASSRIYDTQYF. The CDR3 nucleotides read TGTGCCAGCAGCCGGATATATGATACGCAGTATTTT. J is TRBJ2-3 and V is TRBV14; D ambiguous. The V and J ends lost 4 bases and 6 bases respectively, with 8 bases between them. CDR3 length equals 12 residues. The germline CDR1 and CDR2 sequences are SGHDN and FVKESK.

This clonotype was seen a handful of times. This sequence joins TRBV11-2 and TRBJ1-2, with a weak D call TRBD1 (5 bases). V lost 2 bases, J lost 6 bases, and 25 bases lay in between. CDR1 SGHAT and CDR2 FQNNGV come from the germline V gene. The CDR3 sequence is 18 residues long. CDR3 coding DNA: TGTGCCAGCAGCTTAAGGAACTGGAAGGGACCATTGTCGAATGGCTACACCTTC. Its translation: CASSLRNWKGPLSNGYTF.

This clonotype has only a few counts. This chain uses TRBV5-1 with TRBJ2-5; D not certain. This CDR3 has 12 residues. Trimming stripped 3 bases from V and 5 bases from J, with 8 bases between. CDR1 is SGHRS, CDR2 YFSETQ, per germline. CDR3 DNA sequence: TGCGCCAGCAGCTCGATGGGGGAGACCCAGTACTTC. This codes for CASSSMGETQYF. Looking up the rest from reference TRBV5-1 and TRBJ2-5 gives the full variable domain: KAGVTQTPRYLIKTRGQQVTLSCSPISGHRSVSWYQQTPGQGLQFLFEYFSETQRNKGNFPGRFSGRQFSNSRSEMNVSTLELGDSALYLCASSSMGETQYFGPGTRLLVL.

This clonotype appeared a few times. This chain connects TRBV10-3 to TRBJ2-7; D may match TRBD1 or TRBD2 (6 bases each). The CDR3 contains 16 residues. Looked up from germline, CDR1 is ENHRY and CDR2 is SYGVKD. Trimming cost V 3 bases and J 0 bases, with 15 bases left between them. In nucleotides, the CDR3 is TGTGCCATCAGTGATAAGGGGGGACGGATCTCCTACGAGCAGTACTTC. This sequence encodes CAISDKGGRISYEQYF.

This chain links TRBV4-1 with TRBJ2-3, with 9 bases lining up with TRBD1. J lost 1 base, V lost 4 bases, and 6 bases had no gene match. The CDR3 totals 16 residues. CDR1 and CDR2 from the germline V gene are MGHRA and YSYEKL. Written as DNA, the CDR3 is TGCGCCAGCAGCCGCGGGGGACAGGGCCGCACAGATACGCAGTATTTT. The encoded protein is CASSRGGQGRTDTQYF.

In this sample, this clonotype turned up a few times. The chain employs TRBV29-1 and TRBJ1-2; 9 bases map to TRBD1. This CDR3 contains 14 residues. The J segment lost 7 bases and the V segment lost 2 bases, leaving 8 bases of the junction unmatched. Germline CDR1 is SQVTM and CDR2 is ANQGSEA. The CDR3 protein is CSVELRQGVVGYTF. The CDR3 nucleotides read TGCAGCGTTGAATTGAGACAGGGGGTAGTTGGCTACACCTTC.

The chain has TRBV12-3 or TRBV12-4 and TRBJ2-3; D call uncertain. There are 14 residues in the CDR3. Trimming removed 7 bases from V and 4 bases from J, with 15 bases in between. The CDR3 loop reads CASTVFTAADTQYF. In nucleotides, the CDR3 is TGTGCCAGCACCGTGTTCACGGCAGCAGATACGCAGTATTTT.

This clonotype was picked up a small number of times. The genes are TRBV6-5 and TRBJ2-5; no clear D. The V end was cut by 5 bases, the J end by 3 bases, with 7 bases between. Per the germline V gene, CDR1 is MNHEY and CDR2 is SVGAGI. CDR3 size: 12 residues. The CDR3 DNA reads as TGTGCCAGCAGTAACACAAAAGAGACCCAGTACTTC. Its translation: CASSNTKETQYF.

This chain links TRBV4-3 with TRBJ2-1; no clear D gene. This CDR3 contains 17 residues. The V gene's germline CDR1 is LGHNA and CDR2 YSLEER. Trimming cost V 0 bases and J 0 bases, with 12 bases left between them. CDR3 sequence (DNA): TGCGCCAGCAGCCAAGAGGCGGCGTGGAGCTCCTACAATGAGCAGTTCTTC. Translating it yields CASSQEAAWSSYNEQFF.

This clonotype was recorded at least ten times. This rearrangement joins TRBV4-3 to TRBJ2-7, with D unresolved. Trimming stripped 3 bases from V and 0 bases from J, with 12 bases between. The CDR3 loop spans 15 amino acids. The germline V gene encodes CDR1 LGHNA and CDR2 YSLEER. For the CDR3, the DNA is TGCGCCAGCAGCCATCGTTCAGGCCGCTCCTACGAGCAGTACTTC. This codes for CASSHRSGRSYEQYF.

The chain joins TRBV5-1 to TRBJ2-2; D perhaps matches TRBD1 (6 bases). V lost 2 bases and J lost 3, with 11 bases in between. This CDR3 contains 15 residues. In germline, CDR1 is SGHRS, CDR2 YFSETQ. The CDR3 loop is CASSLQGKDTGELFF. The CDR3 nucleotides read TGCGCCAGCAGCTTACAGGGAAAGGACACCGGGGAGCTGTTTTTT.

The DNA of the CDR3 is TGTGCTAGTGGGACAGGGACTAGCCAGGGCAATGAGCAGTTCTTC. As protein: CASGTGTSQGNEQFF. This rearrangement joins TRBV12-5 to TRBJ2-1, with TRBD2 matching 9 bases. Trimming removed 6 bases from V and 6 bases from J; junction bases left unmatched: 9. Germline V gene data show CDR1 as LGHNT and CDR2 as FRNRAP. The CDR3 is made up of 15 amino acids.